What follows is one TCR beta chain and its context. This sample stems from a study of cytotoxic CD8 clonotypes in ibrutinib-treated CLL. Only in-frame clones appear in the TCRdb table, and some are missing; sequencing was by immunoSEQ multiplex PCR. The table has 300,000 to 400,000 clones, roughly 67% seen once. The specimen was PBMCs, collected after 36 months of ibrutinib treatment. The TCR was taken from a human donor with chronic lymphocytic leukemia.

CDR3: CASSVQGPSETQYF. DNA of the CDR3: TGTGCCAGCAGTGTTCAGGGACCCTCGGAGACCCAGTACTTC. The chain joins TRBV2 to TRBJ2-5, with D tentatively TRBD1 or TRBD2 (5 bases each). V lost 4 bases and J 5 bases, leaving 14 bases between the germline ends. Germline assignment: CDR1 SNHLY and CDR2 FYNNEI. The CDR3 consists of 14 residues.